What follows are 20 T cell receptor beta chains derived from one specimen sequenced in a study of blood T cell repertoires in COVID-19. Sequencing used immunoSEQ multiplex PCR; TCRdb keeps in-frame clones, though not all of them. The sample records 80,000 or so clones, roughly 80% being singletons. Material: peripheral blood. All receptors derive from a woman of 80 years or more with acute or convalescent COVID-19.

The CDR3 is CAIWGDADYEAFF. The DNA for the CDR3 is TGTGCAATTTGGGGGGACGCTGACTATGAAGCTTTCTTT. This rearrangement joins TRBV7-9 to TRBJ1-1; TRBD1 might be the D (5 bases). Germline V gene sequence: CDR1 SEHNR, CDR2 FQNEAQ (reference sequence). The CDR3 totals 13 residues.

V gene TRBV10-2 combines with J gene TRBJ2-3, with a possible D match to TRBD1 (5 bases). Per germline, CDR1 WSHSY and CDR2 SAAADI. CDR3 length equals 11 residues. CDR3: CALGATDTQYF. For the CDR3, the DNA is TGCGCTTTAGGGGCCACAGATACGCAGTATTTT.

The chain carries TRBV5-1 and TRBJ2-7, with 9 bases identical to TRBD1. Germline CDR1 SGHRS, CDR2 YFSETQ. The CDR3 contains 15 residues. The V segment lost 7 bases and the J segment 1 base; nucleotides outside the gene matches: 9. The CDR3 spells CASGRGTGTSYEQYF. DNA of the CDR3: TGCGCCAGCGGAAGAGGGACAGGGACTTCCTACGAGCAGTACTTC.

The J gene is TRBJ1-1, the V gene TRBV19; 8 nucleotides match TRBD1. Germline CDR1 and CDR2: LNHDA and SQIVND (reference sequence). The CDR3 is 14 residues long. V was clipped by 5 bases and J by 6 bases; unmatched bases: 8. For the CDR3, the DNA is TGTGCCAGTAGTTCGACAGGGGTCCCTGCTGAAGCTTTCTTT. It codes for CASSSTGVPAEAFF. The full variable domain, its missing parts supplied by reference TRBV19 and TRBJ1-1, is DGGITQSPKYLFRKEGQNVTLSCEQNLNHDAMYWYRQDPGQGLRLIYYSQIVNDFQKGDIAEGYSVSREKKESFPLTVTSAQKNPTAFYLCASSSTGVPAEAFFGQGTRLTVV.

This chain connects TRBV3-1 (or the pseudogene TRBV3-2) to TRBJ2-4, with 10 positions matching TRBD1. The CDR3 is 14 amino acids. V was pared by 4 bases and J by 8 bases, with 5 bases of the junction left unmatched. The germline V gene has CDR1 LGHDT and CDR2 YNNKEL (reference sequence). The CDR3: CASSPRQGADIQYF. The CDR3 DNA reads TGTGCCAGCAGCCCCCGACAGGGGGCGGACATTCAGTACTTC.

This chain joins TRBV18 and TRBJ2-5, with D perhaps TRBD2 (6 bases). V dropped 6 bases and J dropped 5 bases, with 10 bases sitting between them. CDR1 is KGHSH and CDR2 is LQKENI in the germline V gene. CDR3 length: 12 amino acids. Written as DNA, the CDR3 is TGTGCCAGCTCCCGGGAGATGGAGACCCAGTACTTC. It specifies CASSREMETQYF.

This chain links TRBV11-2 with TRBJ1-2; D uncertain. The germline gives CDR1 SGHAT, CDR2 FQNNGV. Trimming took off 0 bases at V and 0 bases at J, with 8 bases between the two ends. The CDR3 length is 15 residues. This chain's CDR3 is CASSLDAGPNYGYTF. CDR3 DNA: TGTGCCAGCAGCTTAGACGCAGGCCCTAACTATGGCTACACCTTC. Drawing the rest from reference TRBV11-2 and TRBJ1-2, the complete variable domain is EAGVAQSPRYKIIEKRQSVAFWCNPISGHATLYWYQQILGQGPKLLIQFQNNGVVDDSQLPKDRFSAERLKGVDSTLKIQPAKLEDSAVYLCASSLDAGPNYGYTFGSGTRLTVV.

This clone appeared a single time. V and J are TRBV7-2 and TRBJ1-1, with D hard to call. Germline V gene sequence: CDR1 SGHTA, CDR2 FQGNSA. The CDR3 has 15 residues. V lost 5 bases, J lost 6 bases, and 19 bases lay in between. The DNA for the CDR3 is TGTGCCAGCAGCCCCCGAGGAGGTTGGAAGGCTGAAGCTTTCTTT. It translates to CASSPRGGWKAEAFF.

As regards this clone: One junction end does not reproduce the germline sequence, and a read error may be involved. V and J are TRBV9 and TRBJ2-5; 10 positions match TRBD2. Germline CDR1 SGDLS, CDR2 YYNGEE. The CDR3 covers 15 residues. CDR3 loop: CVSSLTSGEKETQYF. Written as DNA, the CDR3 is TGTGTCAGCAGCTTAACTAGCGGGGAAAAAGAGACCCAGTACTTC.

Only a few counts were recorded for this clone. The chain couples TRBV10-2 to TRBJ1-2, with 7 bases lining up with TRBD1. This CDR3 has 14 residues. Germline V gives CDR1 WSHSY, CDR2 SAAADI. V lost 3 bases and J lost 6; bases outside the gene matches: 7. The CDR3 here is CASSEYGQANGYTF. CDR3 sequence (DNA): TGCGCCAGCAGTGAATATGGACAGGCTAATGGCTACACCTTC.

This clone was recorded once. The rearrangement links TRBV29-1 to TRBJ2-3; 10 bases are a match to TRBD2. V lost 6 bases to trimming and J lost 4 bases; unmatched junction nucleotides: 4. CDR3 size: 13 residues. CDR1 and CDR2 (germline): SQVTM, ANQGSEA. Written as DNA, the CDR3 is TGCAGCGTCCGGACTAGCGGTGCAGATACGCAGTATTTT. This gives the protein CSVRTSGADTQYF.

The CDR3 sequence is CASSDSAWDEKLFF. The CDR3 DNA reads TGTGCCAGTAGTGACAGCGCCTGGGATGAAAAACTGTTTTTT. The rearrangement uses TRBV19 and TRBJ1-4, with a weak D call TRBD1 (5 bases). CDR1 is LNHDA, CDR2 SQIVND, per germline (reference sequence). Deletions cut 5 bases from V and 6 bases from J, with 13 bases between. CDR3 length: 14 residues.

The J gene is TRBJ2-7, the V gene TRBV2; maybe TRBD2 (6 bases). This CDR3 has 11 residues. CDR1 is SNHLY, CDR2 FYNNEI, per germline. V dropped 6 bases and J dropped 12 bases, with 15 bases sitting between them. CDR3: CASSEGLFRYF. CDR3 bases: TGTGCCAGCAGCGAGGGACTTTTTCGGTACTTC.

This clone was detected only once. The rearrangement links TRBV9 to TRBJ1-3; 12 nucleotides match TRBD1. V lost 3 bases and J lost 0; bases outside the gene matches: 13. Per the germline V gene, CDR1 is SGDLS and CDR2 is YYNGEE. This CDR3 has 20 residues. CDR3 region: CASSAAGGGQGATSGNTIYF. In nucleotides, the CDR3 is TGTGCCAGCAGCGCCGCGGGTGGGGGACAGGGGGCGACCTCTGGAAACACCATATATTTT.

The J gene is TRBJ2-1, the V gene TRBV28; a weak D match, TRBD2 (6 bases). V was cut by 3 bases and J by 7 bases, with 16 bases left in between. CDR3 length: 15 amino acids. Per germline, CDR1 MDHEN and CDR2 SYDVKM. The CDR3 DNA sequence: TGTGCCAGCAGTTTCAACGGGGGATGGAGGAATGAGCAGTTCTTC. This codes for CASSFNGGWRNEQFF.

The chain couples TRBV5-4 to TRBJ2-7; D remains ambiguous. Germline V CDR1 and CDR2: SGHNT, YYREEE (reference sequence). This CDR3 is 14 amino acids long. With 0 bases removed from V and 0 bases from J, the gap between germline ends came to 7 bases. This chain's CDR3 is CASSLESDSYEQYF. Written as DNA, the CDR3 is TGTGCCAGCAGCTTGGAATCAGACTCCTACGAGCAGTACTTC.

J is TRBJ2-3 and V is TRBV7-3; D ambiguous. CDR1 and CDR2 (germline): SGHTA, FQGTGA. CDR3 length: 13 residues. Trimming stripped 5 bases from V and 0 bases from J, with 6 bases between. In DNA, the CDR3 is TGTGCCAGCAGCGCCAGGAGCACAGATACGCAGTATTTT. This sequence encodes CASSARSTDTQYF.

This clone was counted a few times. The chain recombines TRBV29-1 with TRBJ2-3; D might be TRBD2 (5 bases). Germline V gene lookup returns CDR1 SQVTM and CDR2 ANQGSEA. V was trimmed by 4 bases and J by 3 bases, leaving 11 bases between them. The CDR3 spans 13 residues. CDR3 protein: CSVAGDYTDTQYF. The CDR3, as DNA: TGCAGCGTTGCCGGGGATTATACAGATACGCAGTATTTT.

The chain uses TRBV5-1 and TRBJ2-7, with 9 positions matching TRBD1. The J segment lost 3 bases and the V segment lost 3 bases, leaving 7 bases of the junction unmatched. The CDR3 runs 15 residues. CDR1 is SGHRS and CDR2 is YFSETQ in the germline V gene. The CDR3 protein is CASSSRTGVFYEQYF. The CDR3 nucleotides read TGCGCCAGCAGCTCAAGGACAGGGGTCTTCTACGAGCAGTACTTC.

This chain uses TRBV6-9 with TRBJ1-2; possibly TRBD1 for D (5 bases). Germline V CDR1 and CDR2: MNHGY, SVAAGI. This CDR3 has 16 amino acids. V was shortened by 5 bases and J by 4 bases, with 20 bases between the two germline ends. Here the CDR3 DNA reads TGTGCCAGCAGTCCCCGAGGAGGGGCCACTTCCTATGGCTACACCTTC. This translates into CASSPRGGATSYGYTF.